This T cell receptor beta chain appears in the sequencing data of a study of blood T cell repertoires in COVID-19. Study information: Samples of COVID-19 (acute and convalescent) were obtained from the United States, Italy and Spain. In each case, the material was cDNA or gDNA derived from T cells, B-cell-depleted T cells, or PBMCs.

Original data processing: For nucleated cells, counts were estimated from reference gene primer amplification. The data were produced by immunoSEQ multiplex PCR, yet TCRdb's version contains in-frame clones alone and is incomplete. V, J and clone size are taken as reported in that table, and D and trimming were inferred from the DNA itself. The data contain some 260,000 clones, more than 65% of them singletons. V was clipped by 3 bases and J by 5 bases; unmatched bases: 7. Germline V gene data show CDR1 as DFQATT and CDR2 as SNEGSKA (reference sequence). This CDR3 has 13 residues. Sequenced material: peripheral blood. This chain joins TRBV20-1 and TRBJ2-7, with 7 bases matching TRBD1. The receptor was isolated from a woman aged 40 to 50 with active or convalescent COVID-19. For the CDR3, the DNA is TGCAGTGCTAGTAGGGTGACAGGGAACGAGCAGTACTTC. It is translated as CSASRVTGNEQYF.